Presented here are 3 T cell receptor beta chains from one specimen sequenced in a study of blood T cell repertoires in COVID-19. Sequenced by immunoSEQ multiplex PCR; TCRdb stores in-frame clones only, minus some. The sample carries 30,000 to 40,000 clones, over 85% recorded once. Source material: peripheral blood. The receptors here all came from a human donor in a cohort sampled during active COVID-19.

The chain has TRBV2 and TRBJ2-7, with a tentative D call TRBD1 (5 bases). V dropped 8 bases and J dropped 0 bases, with 8 bases sitting between them. In germline, CDR1 is SNHLY, CDR2 FYNNEI. This CDR3 has 12 residues. The CDR3 loop reads CASQGDSYEQYF. CDR3 nucleotides: TGTGCCAGCCAGGGCGACTCCTACGAGCAGTACTTC.

The chain joins TRBV5-1 to TRBJ2-7; 10 bases line up with TRBD1. The CDR3 extends over 13 amino acids. Germline-derived CDR1 and CDR2 are SGHRS and YFSETQ. The V and J ends lost 4 bases and 3 bases, in that order; junction bases with no gene match: 1. The CDR3: CASSGDRGYEQYF. The CDR3 nucleotides read TGCGCCAGCAGCGGGGACAGGGGCTACGAGCAGTACTTC.

The V and J genes are TRBV12-3 or TRBV12-4 and TRBJ1-2, with D possibly matching TRBD1 (5 bases). V gave up 7 bases and J gave up 2 bases, with 11 bases separating them. CDR3 length equals 13 residues. The CDR3 loop is CASTPGGNYGYTF. As DNA, the CDR3 is TGTGCCAGCACCCCGGGGGGGAACTATGGCTACACCTTC.